A selection of T cell receptor beta chains follows, all from one sample in a study of blood T cell repertoires in COVID-19. TCRdb keeps only in-frame clones here, not all; method: immunoSEQ multiplex PCR. The table has fewer than 150,000 clones, approximately 80% seen once. The sequencing sample was made of peripheral blood. The origin of the receptors is a human donor in a cohort sampled during active COVID-19. The CDR3 runs from the conserved cysteine through the conserved F or W. D genes are given only for firm matches. Size tells how often a clone was seen (once, few, many) or the class of an expanded clone, and some rows leave it out.

TGTGCCCACCGAGGCGGGGAAACGCAGTATTTT | CAHRGGETQYF | NA | TRBV6-4 | NA | TRBJ2-3
TGTGCCAGCTCACCACCGACAGGGGGAAGCTCTGGAAACACCATATATTTT | CASSPPTGGSSGNTIYF | NA | TRBV18 | TRBD1 | TRBJ1-3
TGTGCTAGTGCCCCGGGCCCTAGCGGGGGTCGCAATGAGCAGTTCTTC | CASAPGPSGGRNEQFF | NA | TRBV12-5 | TRBD2 | TRBJ2-1
TGTGCCAGCTCTCTGGACAGGTTGGGTTCACCCCTCCACTTT | CASSLDRLGSPLHF | NA | TRBV18 | TRBD1 | TRBJ1-6
TGTGCCAGCAGCCAAAGACAGGGGCTGTACACCTTC | CASSQRQGLYTF | NA | TRBV6-5 | TRBD1 | TRBJ1-2
TGCGCCAGCAGCTTGCGGGTCCTCAAGGGGCCGAACACTGAAGCTTTCTTT | CASSLRVLKGPNTEAFF | NA | TRBV5-1 | NA | TRBJ1-1
TGTGCCAGCAGAAGGGACTTCTCCTACGAGCAGTACTTC | CASRRDFSYEQYF | NA | TRBV2 | NA | TRBJ2-7
TGTGCCAGCAGCTCCCACGGGAATTCTCAGCCCCAGCATTTT | CASSSHGNSQPQHF | NA | TRBV7-8 | NA | TRBJ1-5
TGTGCCACCAGCAGAGAACCCTCAGGGGCCAGTTCACCCCTCCACTTT | CATSREPSGASSPLHF | NA | TRBV15 | NA | TRBJ1-6
TGTGCCACCAGTGATCCAGCGGGGTCGGGGCAGTATTTT | CATSDPAGSGQYF | NA | TRBV24-1 | TRBD2 | TRBJ2-3
TGTGCCAGCAGTCCGGTTCCATACAATGAGCAGTTCTTC | CASSPVPYNEQFF | NA | TRBV2 | NA | TRBJ2-1
TGTGCCAGCAGCTTAGCGGGACAGGGTATCGGAGGCTACACCTTC | CASSLAGQGIGGYTF | NA | TRBV7-2 | TRBD1 | TRBJ1-2
TGTGCCAGCAGCCTAACAGGGGTGGAGAATTCACCCCTCCACTTT | CASSLTGVENSPLHF | NA | TRBV7-2 | TRBD1 | TRBJ1-6
TGTGCCAGCAGCTTGCCGACAGGGCTTGATGGCTACACCTTC | CASSLPTGLDGYTF | NA | TRBV5-4 | TRBD1 | TRBJ1-2
TGTGCCAGCAGCTTCGGCGGGGGATTCAAAAACATTCAGTACTTC | CASSFGGGFKNIQYF | NA | TRBV5-6 | TRBD2 | TRBJ2-4
TGTGCCAGCAGCGTCACTAGCGGGGTCAGCTCCTACAATGAGCAGTTCTTC | CASSVTSGVSSYNEQFF | once | TRBV9 | TRBD2 | TRBJ2-1
TGTGCCAGCAGCTTGGACCCCCACAGGGCGGGCACCTTC | CASSLDPHRAGTF | NA | TRBV5-5 | NA | TRBJ1-2
TGCGCCAGCAGCTTGGAGGGAGTTACCTACGAGCAGTACTTC | CASSLEGVTYEQYF | NA | TRBV5-1 | NA | TRBJ2-7
TGTGCCAGCAGCCCCGGGAGTTTCGCCGGGGAGCTGTTTTTT | CASSPGSFAGELFF | once | TRBV7-3 | NA | TRBJ2-2
TGTGCCAGCAGGGTGCACGGGGGGTCTTATGGCTACACCTTC | CASRVHGGSYGYTF | NA | TRBV6-5 | NA | TRBJ1-2
TGTGCCAGCAGTAAAGCGGGGGGGCAAGCAGATACGCAGTATTTT | CASSKAGGQADTQYF | NA | TRBV7-3 | TRBD2 | TRBJ2-3
TGTGCCAGCTCACCACCTGGACTAGCGGGCTACACCGGGGAGCTGTTTTTT | CASSPPGLAGYTGELFF | NA | TRBV18 | TRBD2 | TRBJ2-2
TGTGCCAGCAGCCCTCAGGGGGACTATGGCTACACCTTC | CASSPQGDYGYTF | NA | TRBV3-1/TRBV3-2 | TRBD1 | TRBJ1-2
TGTGCCAGTAGTATCTCCAGGGACACTGAAGCTTTCTTT | CASSISRDTEAFF | few | TRBV19 | NA | TRBJ1-1
TGTGCCAGCAGCTTGGCCGGGACAGAGAACTATGGCTACACCTTC | CASSLAGTENYGYTF | few | TRBV7-8 | TRBD1 | TRBJ1-2
TGTGCCAGCAGCTTATCGCCCGGGACTAGCGGTTCCGAGAAGTACTTC | CASSLSPGTSGSEKYF | NA | TRBV7-3 | TRBD2 | TRBJ2-7
TGCAGTGCTGGACAGGGAGATACGCAGTATTTT | CSAGQGDTQYF | NA | TRBV20-1 | TRBD1 | TRBJ2-3
TGTGCCAGCAGCCGCGGGACAGGGCTGGGGGATACGCAGTATTTT | CASSRGTGLGDTQYF | NA | TRBV14 | TRBD1 | TRBJ2-3
TGTGCCAGCTGTCGGGGGTCTAATGAAAAACTGTTTTTT | CASCRGSNEKLFF | once | TRBV2 | NA | TRBJ1-4
TGCGCCAGCAGCCAGGGGACAGGGGATGGCGGGGAGCTGTTTTTT | CASSQGTGDGGELFF | NA | TRBV5-1 | TRBD1 | TRBJ2-2
TGTGCCAGCAGAGACCTAGGGGTGACAGGGGAGCAGTACTTC | CASRDLGVTGEQYF | NA | TRBV2 | TRBD1 | TRBJ2-7
TGTGCCAGCAGCCCAATATACGGGACTCAACCATGTTACAATGAGCAGTTCTTC | CASSPIYGTQPCYNEQFF | NA | TRBV11-3 | NA | TRBJ2-1
TGTGCCAGCAGCTCTCACGGGTCTCAGCCCCAGCATTTT | CASSSHGSQPQHF | NA | TRBV7-2 | NA | TRBJ1-5
TGTGCCAGCAGCTTGGTGGGCAGATACGAGCAGTACTTC | CASSLVGRYEQYF | NA | TRBV5-5 | NA | TRBJ2-7
TGTGCCAGCAGTGAAACCGCAGGGGGCTCAAGCTATGGCTACACCTTC | CASSETAGGSSYGYTF | NA | TRBV6-4 | TRBD1 | TRBJ1-2
TGTGCCAGCAGCGCAGCGGGTCCGGGCACAGATACGCAGTATTTT | CASSAAGPGTDTQYF | NA | TRBV7-3 | NA | TRBJ2-3
TGTGCCAGCAGTTCCCGGGTGACGCAGTTCTTC | CASSSRVTQFF | NA | TRBV6-5 | NA | TRBJ2-1
TGTGCCAGCAGTGAAAATTATCAGGAGACCCAGTACTTC | CASSENYQETQYF | NA | TRBV6-1 | NA | TRBJ2-5
TGCGCCAGCAAGGGGTCAGGACTAGGGGACAACTACGAGCAGTACTTC | CASKGSGLGDNYEQYF | NA | TRBV5-1 | NA | TRBJ2-7
TGTGCCAGCGAGAGTTGGTCCGAAAACATTCAGTACTTC | CASESWSENIQYF | NA | TRBV6-5 | NA | TRBJ2-4
TGTGCCAGCTCAGAACCAGGGATTCAGGAAAAACTGTTTTTT | CASSEPGIQEKLFF | NA | TRBV18 | NA | TRBJ1-4
TGTGCCAGCAGCCCCTCGGGGGCCAACGTCCTGACTTTC | CASSPSGANVLTF | NA | TRBV11-2 | NA | TRBJ2-6
TGTGCCAGTAGTATTCATCGTGCAGGGGCCCGCGCCGAGCAGTTCTTC | CASSIHRAGARAEQFF | NA | TRBV19 | NA | TRBJ2-1
TGTGCCAGCAGCCGTCAAACCGGGACTAGCATCTATGAGCAGTTCTTC | CASSRQTGTSIYEQFF | NA | TRBV27 | TRBD2 | TRBJ2-1
TGTGCCAGCAGCCCCCCTGTAGGAGGGAAGAAAAACATTCAGTACTTC | CASSPPVGGKKNIQYF | NA | TRBV7-9 | NA | TRBJ2-4
TGTGCCAGCAGCTTAGCGCTCGGTAACTACGAGCAGTACTTC | CASSLALGNYEQYF | NA | TRBV7-2 | NA | TRBJ2-7
TGTGCCAGCAGCCACCGGGACAGGGGGACCATATATCAGCCCCAGCATTTT | CASSHRDRGTIYQPQHF | NA | TRBV21-1 | NA | TRBJ1-5
TGTGCCAGCACGGGACAGGGTTACGAGCAGTACTTC | CASTGQGYEQYF | many | TRBV7-3 | TRBD1 | TRBJ2-7